These 3 T cell receptor beta chains share one sample of origin, sequenced in a study of T cell repertoires in cytomegalovirus infection. TCRdb reprocessed the reads via MiXCR and lists one record per CDR3 protein. The repertoire has approximately 730,000 distinct CDR3 sequences, around a third of them found once; the top ten carry roughly 18%. Their antigen targets remain unknown. Sequences were derived from cultured PBMCs, sampled from culture after CMV antigen stimulation. The receptor set was obtained from a human donor in good health (CMV status not recorded). Some clones in this sample may be carry-over from other donors' samples.

The V call is TRBV19, the J call TRBJ2-5, with 10 bases lining up with TRBD2. Germline assignment: CDR1 LNHDA and CDR2 SQIVND (reference sequence). Trimming removed 5 bases from V and 2 bases from J; junction bases left unmatched: 8. The CDR3 loop spans 16 amino acids. CDR3 sequence: CASSGASGRVQETQYF. DNA of the CDR3: TGTGCCAGTAGTGGGGCCAGCGGGAGGGTTCAAGAGACCCAGTACTTC.

This chain joins TRBV20-1 and TRBJ1-5; D not resolved. The V gene lost 5 bases and the J gene lost 3 bases, with 11 bases spanning the gap. The germline V gene has CDR1 DFQATT and CDR2 SNEGSKA (reference sequence). The CDR3 length is 13 residues. CDR3: CSADKDPNQPQHF. In nucleotides, the CDR3 is TGCAGTGCTGATAAGGATCCCAATCAGCCCCAGCATTTT.

The CDR3 sequence: CASSLPRQVDQPQHF. CDR3 sequence (DNA): TGTGCCAGCAGTTTACCTAGACAGGTTGATCAGCCCCAGCATTTT. The chain is built from TRBV27 and TRBJ1-5; possible D gene TRBD1, 6 bases. The CDR3 has 15 amino acids. Per germline, CDR1 MNHEY and CDR2 SMNVEV (reference sequence). The V and J ends lost 2 bases and 5 bases respectively, with 13 bases between them.